This note documents a single T cell receptor beta chain sequence. This sample is part of a study of blood T cell repertoires in COVID-19. Sequenced by immunoSEQ multiplex PCR; TCRdb stores in-frame clones only, minus some. The table has about 370,000 clones, around 87% seen once. The CDR3 is 13 amino acids. Germline lookup yields CDR1 SNHLY and CDR2 FYNNEI. The ends were cut back, 1 base at V and 10 bases at J, with 10 bases in the middle. The chain employs TRBV2 and TRBJ1-4, with no clear D. The sequencing input was PBMCs or T cells enriched from blood (not recorded which). This receptor was taken from a man aged 18 to 29 who had recovered from COVID-19. CDR3 coding DNA: TGTGCCAGCAGTGAAGACCGGCAGGCAAAACTGTTTTTT. This codes for CASSEDRQAKLFF. The full variable domain, in which reference TRBV2 and TRBJ1-4 provide the parts outside the CDR3, is EPEVTQTPSHQVTQMGQEVILRCVPISNHLYFYWYRQILGQKVEFLVSFYNNEISEKSEIFDDQFSVERPDGSNFTLKIRSTKLEDSAMYFCASSEDRQAKLFFGSGTQLSVL.